This record concerns one TCR beta chain sequence. The data stem from a study of T-cell reconstitution after alpha-beta-depleted transplantation in children. Germline V gene sequence: CDR1 SGHRS, CDR2 YFSETQ. With V trimmed by 4 bases and J by 4 bases, 4 bases remained unmatched. CDR3 length equals 14 residues. Unique molecular identifiers were incorporated during preparation of the TCRbeta library. Using its own MiXCR run on the PCR reads, TCRdb lists one record per CDR3 protein. Among about 420,000 distinct CDR3 sequences listed, 11% were seen once. The receptor comes from a human donor who donated a stem cell graft to a child with acute myeloid leukemia. The J gene is TRBJ2-3, the V gene TRBV5-1; 9 bases agree with TRBD1. The starting material was PBMCs from the stem cell graft donor, obtained from the stem cell graft. The CDR3 region is CASSTGQGPDTQYF. Here the CDR3 DNA reads TGCGCCAGCAGCACGGGACAGGGCCCAGATACGCAGTATTTT.